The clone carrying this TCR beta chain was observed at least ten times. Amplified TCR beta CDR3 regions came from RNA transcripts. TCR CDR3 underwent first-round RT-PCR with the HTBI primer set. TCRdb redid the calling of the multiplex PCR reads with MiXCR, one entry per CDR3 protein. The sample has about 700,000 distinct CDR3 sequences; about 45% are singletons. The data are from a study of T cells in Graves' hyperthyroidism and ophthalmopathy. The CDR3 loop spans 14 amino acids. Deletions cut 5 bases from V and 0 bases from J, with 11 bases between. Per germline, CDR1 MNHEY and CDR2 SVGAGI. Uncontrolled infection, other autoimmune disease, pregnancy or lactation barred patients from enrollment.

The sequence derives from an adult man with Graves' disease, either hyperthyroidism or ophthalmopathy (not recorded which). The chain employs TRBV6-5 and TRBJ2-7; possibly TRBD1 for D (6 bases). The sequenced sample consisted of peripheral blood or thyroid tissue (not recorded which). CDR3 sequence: CASSLDRSSYEQYF. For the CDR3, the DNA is TGTGCCAGCAGTCTTGACAGGAGCTCCTACGAGCAGTACTTC.